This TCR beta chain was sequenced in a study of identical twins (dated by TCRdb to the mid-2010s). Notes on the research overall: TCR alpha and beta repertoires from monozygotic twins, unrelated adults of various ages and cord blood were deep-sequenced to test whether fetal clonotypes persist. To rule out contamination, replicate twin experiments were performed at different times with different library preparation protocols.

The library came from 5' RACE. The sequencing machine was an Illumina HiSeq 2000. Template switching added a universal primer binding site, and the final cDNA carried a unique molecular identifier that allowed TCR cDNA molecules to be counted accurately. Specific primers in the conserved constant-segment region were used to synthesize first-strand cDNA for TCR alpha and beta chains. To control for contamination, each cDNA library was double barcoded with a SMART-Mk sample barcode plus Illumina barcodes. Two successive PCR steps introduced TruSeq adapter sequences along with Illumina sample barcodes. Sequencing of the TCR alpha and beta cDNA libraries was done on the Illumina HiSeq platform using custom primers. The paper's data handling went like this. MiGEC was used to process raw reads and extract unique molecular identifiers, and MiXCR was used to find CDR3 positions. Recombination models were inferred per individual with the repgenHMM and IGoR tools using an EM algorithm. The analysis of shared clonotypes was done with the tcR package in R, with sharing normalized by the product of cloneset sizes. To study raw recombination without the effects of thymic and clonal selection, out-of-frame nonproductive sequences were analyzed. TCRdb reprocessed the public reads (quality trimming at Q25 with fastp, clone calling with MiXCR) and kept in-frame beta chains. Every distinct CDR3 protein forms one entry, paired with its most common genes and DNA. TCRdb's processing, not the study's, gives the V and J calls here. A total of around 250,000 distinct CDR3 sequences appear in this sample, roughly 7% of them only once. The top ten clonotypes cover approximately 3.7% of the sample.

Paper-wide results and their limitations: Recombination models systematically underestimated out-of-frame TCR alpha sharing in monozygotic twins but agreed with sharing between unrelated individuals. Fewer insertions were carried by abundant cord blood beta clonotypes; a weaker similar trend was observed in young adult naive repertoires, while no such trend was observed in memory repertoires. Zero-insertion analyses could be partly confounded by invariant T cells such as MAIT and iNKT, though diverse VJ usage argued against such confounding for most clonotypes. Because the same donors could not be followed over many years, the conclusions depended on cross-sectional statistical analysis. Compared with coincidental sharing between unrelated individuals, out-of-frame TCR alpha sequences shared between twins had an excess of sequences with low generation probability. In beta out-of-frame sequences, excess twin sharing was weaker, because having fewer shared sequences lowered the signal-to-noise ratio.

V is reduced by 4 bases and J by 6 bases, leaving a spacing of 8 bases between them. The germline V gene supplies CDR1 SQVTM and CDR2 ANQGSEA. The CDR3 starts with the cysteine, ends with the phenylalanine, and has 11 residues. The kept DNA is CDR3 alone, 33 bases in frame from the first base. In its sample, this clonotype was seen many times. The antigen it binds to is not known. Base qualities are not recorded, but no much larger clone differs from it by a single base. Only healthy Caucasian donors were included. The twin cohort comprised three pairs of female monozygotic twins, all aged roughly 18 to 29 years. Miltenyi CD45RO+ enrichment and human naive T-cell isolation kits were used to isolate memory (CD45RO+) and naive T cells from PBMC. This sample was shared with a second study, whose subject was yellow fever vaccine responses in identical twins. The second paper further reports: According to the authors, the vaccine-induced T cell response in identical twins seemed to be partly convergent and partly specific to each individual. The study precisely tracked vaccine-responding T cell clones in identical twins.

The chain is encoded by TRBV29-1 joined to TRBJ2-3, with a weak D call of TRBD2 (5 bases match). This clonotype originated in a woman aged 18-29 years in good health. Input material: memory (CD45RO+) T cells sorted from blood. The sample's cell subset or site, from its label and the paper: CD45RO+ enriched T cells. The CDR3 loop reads CSVGEFDTQYF. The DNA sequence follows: TGCAGCGTTGGGGAGTTCGATACGCAGTATTTT.